These 32 T cell receptor beta chains came from one sample sequenced in a study of cytomegalovirus exposure and HLA in healthy donors. Only in-frame clones appear in the TCRdb table, and some are missing; sequencing was by immunoSEQ multiplex PCR. This table holds 76,000 or so clones, around 94% found once. The source material was PBMCs. Receptor source: a woman between 18 and 30 years old in good health and CMV-seronegative.

The chain employs TRBV11-2 and TRBJ1-6; the match to TRBD1 covers 9 bases. CDR1 and CDR2 from the germline V gene are SGHAT and FQNNGV. V shed 5 bases and J 1 base; nucleotides not matched to a gene: 9. This CDR3 is 18 amino acids long. Written as DNA, the CDR3 is TGTGCCAGCAGCCCCATCACAGGGGGCTTTTCCTATAATTCACCCCTCCACTTT. Its translation is CASSPITGGFSYNSPLHF.

The chain is built from TRBV6-1 and TRBJ2-7; TRBD1 might be the D (6 bases). V lost 1 base and J lost 4, with 14 bases in between. The CDR3 is 15 residues long. Germline V gene sequence: CDR1 MNHNS, CDR2 SASEGT. CDR3 coding DNA: TGTGCCAGCAGTGAAGTCGTTGGGACAAATTACGAGCAGTACTTC. It is translated as CASSEVVGTNYEQYF.

The chain employs TRBV5-5 and TRBJ2-6, with D possibly TRBD2 on 5 matching bases. Trimming cost V 0 bases and J 0 bases, with 7 bases left between them. Germline V gene data show CDR1 as SGHKS and CDR2 as YYEKEE (reference sequence). The CDR3 runs 16 residues. This CDR3 is CASSLVRASGANVLTF. The CDR3 nucleotides are TGTGCCAGCAGCTTGGTGAGGGCCTCTGGGGCCAACGTCCTGACTTTC.

The gene calls are TRBV5-5 and TRBJ1-2; TRBD1 aligns across 9 bases. The CDR3 sequence is 13 residues long. J lost 6 bases, V lost 4 bases, and 4 bases had no gene match. Per germline, CDR1 SGHKS and CDR2 YYEKEE (reference sequence). This CDR3 is CASSTGTGHGYTF. The CDR3 region has the DNA TGTGCCAGCAGCACCGGGACAGGGCATGGCTACACCTTC.

In DNA, the CDR3 is TGTGCCAGCAGGGTGCTAGCGGGAGGTGACAATGAGCAGTTCTTC. Its protein is CASRVLAGGDNEQFF. The chain links TRBV6-1 to TRBJ2-1, with 11 bases aligning to TRBD2. V shed 6 bases, J shed 5 bases, and the junction held 6 bases outside the gene matches. CDR1 is MNHNS and CDR2 is SASEGT in the germline V gene. CDR3 size: 15 residues.

The chain joins TRBV2 to TRBJ2-1, with 7 nucleotides matching TRBD1. This CDR3 is built from 12 residues. Germline CDR1 SNHLY, CDR2 FYNNEI. The V gene end was trimmed by 6 bases and the J gene end by 9 bases; junction bases not matched to a gene: 5. CDR3 amino acids: CASSTTGVEQFF. The CDR3 DNA sequence: TGTGCCAGCAGCACAACAGGGGTTGAGCAGTTCTTC.

The chain couples TRBV4-3 to TRBJ2-7; D is undetermined. The CDR3 extends over 14 amino acids. V dropped 0 bases and J dropped 6 bases, with 12 bases sitting between them. CDR1 and CDR2 from the germline V gene are LGHNA and YSLEER. CDR3 protein: CASSQDLGLVEQYF. CDR3 sequence (DNA): TGCGCCAGCAGCCAAGATCTCGGTTTGGTCGAGCAGTACTTC.

This clone was picked up one time. The chain is built from TRBV7-9 and TRBJ2-3; 10 bases line up with TRBD2. Germline trimming cut 2 bases from V and 1 base from J; bases unmatched to any gene: 3. CDR3 length equals 16 residues. CDR1 and CDR2 (germline): SEHNR, FQNEAQ (reference sequence). Here the CDR3 DNA reads TGTGCCAGCAGCTTACCGCTAGCGGGGGGCACAGATACGCAGTATTTT. Translating gives CASSLPLAGGTDTQYF.

This chain joins TRBV6-6 and TRBJ2-7; D might be TRBD1 (6 bases). The V gene's germline CDR1 is MNHNY and CDR2 SVGAGI (reference sequence). The CDR3 is made up of 14 amino acids. Trimming shortened V by 0 bases and J by 3 bases, and 9 bases separated the two germline ends. CDR3 sequence: CASSYSGQHYEQYF. In nucleotides, the CDR3 is TGTGCCAGCAGTTACTCGGGACAACACTACGAGCAGTACTTC.

The V and J genes are TRBV11-2 and TRBJ2-7; TRBD2 matches at 9 bases. CDR1 and CDR2 from the germline V gene are SGHAT and FQNNGV. After removal of 1 base from V and 2 bases from J, the junction contained 15 bases not matched to a gene. The CDR3 has 19 amino acids. The chain's CDR3 is CASSLGGSGRFFPAYEQYF. The DNA for the CDR3 is TGTGCCAGCAGCTTAGGGGGTAGCGGGAGATTTTTCCCAGCCTACGAGCAGTACTTC.

The V call is TRBV19, the J call TRBJ2-7, with a possible D match to TRBD1 (5 bases). V was trimmed by 7 bases and J by 5 bases, leaving 15 bases between them. Germline-derived CDR1 and CDR2 are LNHDA and SQIVND (reference sequence). This CDR3 has 13 amino acids. The CDR3 DNA sequence: TGTGCCAGTACAGACAGAAACCGTGACGAGCAGTACTTC. Its protein is CASTDRNRDEQYF.

This clone was observed a single time. The rearrangement uses TRBV4-3 and TRBJ2-6; 7 bases are a match to TRBD2. Germline V gene sequence: CDR1 LGHNA, CDR2 YSLEER. Losses at the gene ends were 0 bases for V and 4 bases for J; bases not matched to a gene: 3. The CDR3 loop spans 16 amino acids. The CDR3 DNA follows: TGCGCCAGCAGCCAAGATGGGGGGGGAGGGGCCAACGTCCTGACTTTC. The encoded protein is CASSQDGGGGANVLTF.

This chain links TRBV7-9 with TRBJ2-7, with 10 bases lining up with TRBD1. V dropped 4 bases and J dropped 2; count of bases not matched to a gene: 5. CDR1 and CDR2 from the germline V gene are SEHNR and FQNEAQ (reference sequence). CDR3 length: 15 residues. The CDR3 region is CASSSTGTGAYEQYF. CDR3 nucleotides: TGTGCCAGCAGCTCGACCGGGACAGGGGCCTACGAGCAGTACTTC.

V usage is TRBV28 and J usage is TRBJ1-4, with no clear D. Germline V gene data show CDR1 as MDHEN and CDR2 as SYDVKM. The length of the CDR3 is 14 residues. V lost 3 bases to trimming and J lost 12 bases, with 17 bases between them. CDR3 sequence: CASSLFGERLELFF. The DNA for the CDR3 is TGTGCCAGCAGTTTGTTCGGGGAAAGACTGGAACTGTTTTTT.

The V gene is TRBV10-2, the J gene TRBJ2-5; the match to TRBD1 covers 11 bases. Germline V CDR1 and CDR2: WSHSY, SAAADI. V gave up 2 bases and J gave up 2 bases; unmatched junction bases: 1. This CDR3 spans 15 amino acids. The CDR3 DNA reads TGCGCCAGCAGTGAGGGGACAGGGGGTCAAGAGACCCAGTACTTC. It specifies CASSEGTGGQETQYF.

The V call is TRBV18, the J call TRBJ2-7; a possible D gene is TRBD1 (6 bases). V dropped 0 bases and J dropped 4 bases, with 13 bases sitting between them. Germline V gene data show CDR1 as KGHSH and CDR2 as LQKENI. The CDR3 sequence is 15 residues long. The CDR3 protein is CASSPPGGLGYEQYF. Written as DNA, the CDR3 is TGTGCCAGCTCACCACCTGGGGGCTTAGGGTACGAGCAGTACTTC.

The chain has TRBV27 and TRBJ2-7; 9 positions agree with TRBD2. Germline V gene sequence: CDR1 MNHEY, CDR2 SMNVEV (reference sequence). The ends lost 5 bases at V and 1 base at J; junction bases unmatched: 3. CDR3 length: 14 amino acids. The CDR3 DNA reads TGTGCCAGCAGTCTGACTAGCGGTTCCTACGAGCAGTACTTC. Amino acid sequence: CASSLTSGSYEQYF.

The chain recombines TRBV29-1 with TRBJ2-1; no clear D gene. The CDR3 loop spans 14 amino acids. Germline CDR1 and CDR2: SQVTM and ANQGSEA. Deletions cut 6 bases from V and 3 bases from J, with 15 bases between. CDR3 region: CSVVTSLLYNEQFF. The DNA for the CDR3 is TGCAGCGTCGTAACATCCCTGCTCTACAATGAGCAGTTCTTC.

The gene calls are TRBV11-2 and TRBJ2-2; 8 positions match TRBD1. The ends lost 4 bases at V and 6 bases at J; junction bases unmatched: 19. The CDR3 sequence is 19 residues long. Germline CDR1 reads SGHAT; CDR2 reads FQNNGV. The CDR3 reads CASSSPRQGQGLFPGELFF. In nucleotides, the CDR3 is TGTGCCAGCAGCTCCCCCCGACAAGGACAGGGACTTTTCCCCGGGGAGCTGTTTTTT.

The rearrangement joins TRBV4-3 to TRBJ1-1, with D tentatively TRBD1 (6 bases). Germline lookup yields CDR1 LGHNA and CDR2 YSLEER. V lost 4 bases and J lost 0, with 21 bases in between. The CDR3 runs to 18 residues. The CDR3 region has the DNA TGCGCCAGCAGCCTAATGCAAGGGGAGGGGGTTTTGAACACTGAAGCTTTCTTT. Encoded protein: CASSLMQGEGVLNTEAFF.

V is TRBV7-9 and J is TRBJ1-6, with unresolved D. This CDR3 region has 14 residues. Trimming stripped 6 bases from V and 5 bases from J, with 11 bases between. CDR1 SEHNR and CDR2 FQNEAQ come from the germline V gene (reference sequence). CDR3 DNA sequence: TGTGCCAGCAGGGATTGGGCCGATAATTCACCCCTCCACTTT. Encoded protein: CASRDWADNSPLHF.

The chain joins TRBV6-1 to TRBJ2-3, with 8 bases identical to TRBD2. The CDR3 is 16 amino acids. V lost 4 bases, J lost 0 bases, and 6 bases stayed unmatched. Germline V gene data show CDR1 as MNHNS and CDR2 as SASEGT. CDR3 sequence reads: CASSGLAGPSTDTQYF. CDR3 DNA sequence: TGTGCCAGCAGTGGGTTAGCGGGACCTAGCACAGATACGCAGTATTTT.

This rearrangement joins TRBV6-5 to TRBJ2-7; 9 bases map to TRBD1. The V and J ends lost 8 bases and 4 bases, in that order; junction bases with no gene match: 6. The CDR3 extends over 13 amino acids. The germline V gene has CDR1 MNHEY and CDR2 SVGAGI. CDR3 in amino acids: CASGKDRGYEQYF. The CDR3 region has the DNA TGTGCCAGCGGTAAGGACAGGGGTTACGAGCAGTACTTC.

Regarding this clone: This sample includes further DNA sequences coding for the same CDR3. The rearrangement uses TRBV9 and TRBJ2-5; TRBD2 might be the D (6 bases). The germline V and J ends were trimmed by 2 bases and 2 bases, with 10 bases remaining between them. This CDR3 spans 14 amino acids. Germline V CDR1 and CDR2: SGDLS, YYNGEE. CDR3 residues: CASSVGTSQETQYF. The CDR3 nucleotides are TGTGCCAGCAGCGTGGGGACTTCACAAGAGACCCAGTACTTC.

The chain is built from TRBV7-2 and TRBJ2-2; D is perhaps TRBD1 (5 bases). This CDR3 comprises 13 residues. V was shortened by 2 bases and J by 5 bases, with 6 bases between the two germline ends. Germline V gene lookup returns CDR1 SGHTA and CDR2 FQGNSA. The CDR3 reads CASSLSGTGELFF. CDR3 sequence (DNA): TGTGCCAGCAGCTTATCAGGGACCGGGGAGCTGTTTTTT.

This clone was detected only a few times. V gene TRBV6-1 combines with J gene TRBJ2-2; 7 positions agree with TRBD2. The CDR3 length is 16 residues. J was trimmed by 5 bases and V by 2 bases; bases with no gene match: 8. Per the germline V gene, CDR1 is MNHNS and CDR2 is SASEGT. CDR3 protein: CASSEFWQGGTGELFF. The CDR3 DNA reads TGTGCCAGCAGTGAATTTTGGCAGGGAGGGACCGGGGAGCTGTTTTTT.

The chain is built from TRBV2 and TRBJ2-1; TRBD1 is a possible D gene (6 bases). Trimming removed 6 bases at V and 8 bases at J, with 17 bases between. In germline, CDR1 is SNHLY, CDR2 FYNNEI. The CDR3 contains 14 residues. CDR3 amino acids: CASRMDSLLYEQFF. The CDR3 nucleotides are TGTGCCAGCAGGATGGACAGTTTACTGTATGAGCAGTTCTTC.

This rearrangement joins TRBV9 to TRBJ2-2, with 11 positions matching TRBD2. Unmatched junction bases numbered 9, after V lost 1 base and J lost 1 base. Germline lookup yields CDR1 SGDLS and CDR2 YYNGEE. The CDR3 has 19 residues. CDR3 coding DNA: TGTGCCAGCAGCGTACGGAAAACAGGGACTAGCGGGAACACCGGGGAGCTGTTTTTT. This sequence encodes CASSVRKTGTSGNTGELFF.

The chain links TRBV7-9 to TRBJ2-5; possible D gene TRBD1, 6 bases. The germline CDR1 and CDR2 sequences are SEHNR and FQNEAQ (reference sequence). The V and J ends lost 5 bases and 10 bases respectively, with 11 bases between them. The CDR3 sequence is 11 residues long. In DNA, the CDR3 is TGTGCCAGCAGCGGCAAGGGGGTCCAGTACTTC. This gives the protein CASSGKGVQYF.

The chain recombines TRBV7-3 with TRBJ2-2, with D possibly TRBD1 on 6 matching bases. The CDR3 loop spans 15 amino acids. Germline CDR1 reads SGHTA; CDR2 reads FQGTGA. V was trimmed by 1 base and J by 5 bases, leaving 11 bases between them. The CDR3: CASSLRGGQTGELFF. CDR3 DNA: TGTGCCAGCAGCTTAAGAGGGGGTCAGACCGGGGAGCTGTTTTTT.

J is TRBJ2-2 and V is TRBV29-1, with D possibly being TRBD2 (5 bases). V was pared by 5 bases and J by 5 bases, with 18 bases between. CDR3 size: 15 residues. The germline CDR1 and CDR2 sequences are SQVTM and ANQGSEA. CDR3 nucleotides: TGCAGCGTTTACCGAGGGCCAGGAAATACCGGGGAGCTGTTTTTT. This codes for CSVYRGPGNTGELFF.

The chain employs TRBV13 and TRBJ2-3, with unresolved D. Trimming left V 4 bases short and J 6 bases short, with 2 bases between. The CDR3 totals 10 residues. Germline loops: CDR1 PRHDT, CDR2 FYEKMQ (reference sequence). The CDR3: CASSSDTQYF. DNA for the CDR3: TGTGCCAGCAGCTCGGATACGCAGTATTTT.